Following are 25 T cell receptor beta chains from one sample sequenced in a study of blood T cell repertoires in COVID-19. Assay used: immunoSEQ multiplex PCR; TCRdb lists only in-frame clones, some missing. Found here are 490,000 or so clones, 80% to 90% of them singletons; the top ten hold 6.5% to 8.5%. Sample: PBMCs or T cells enriched from blood (not recorded which). These receptor sequences come from a woman between 55 and 75 years old who had recovered from COVID-19.

This clone appeared once. The chain employs TRBV9 and TRBJ1-2; D is undetermined. Germline CDR1 is SGDLS and CDR2 is YYNGEE. This CDR3 is 15 amino acids long. Trimming took off 0 bases at V and 5 bases at J, with 14 bases between the two ends. The CDR3 DNA sequence: TGTGCCAGCAGCGTAGGTCGCGGGAGTACGTATGGCTACACCTTC. Protein product: CASSVGRGSTYGYTF.

The chain uses TRBV27 and TRBJ2-2, with 8 nucleotides matching TRBD1. The ends lost 1 base at V and 7 bases at J; junction bases unmatched: 11. Germline CDR1 reads MNHEY; CDR2 reads SMNVEV (reference sequence). CDR3 size: 17 residues. The CDR3: CASSLFSTTGVGGELFF. CDR3 coding DNA: TGTGCCAGCAGTTTATTCTCCACGACAGGGGTGGGCGGGGAGCTGTTTTTT.

The J gene is TRBJ1-2, the V gene TRBV6-5; the D gene is possibly TRBD1 (5 bases). CDR3 size: 13 residues. Looked up from germline, CDR1 is MNHEY and CDR2 is SVGAGI. V was clipped by 8 bases and J by 1 base, with 11 bases between them. The CDR3 region has the DNA TGTGCCAGCTTGGGGGGAGGTAACTATGGCTACACCTTC. It codes for CASLGGGNYGYTF.

The CDR3 DNA reads as TGTGCCAGTAGTAGGGCGGGTTCCGACAATCAGCCCCAGCATTTT. It translates to CASSRAGSDNQPQHF. The rearrangement uses TRBV19 and TRBJ1-5; D remains ambiguous. This CDR3 comprises 15 residues. Germline assignment: CDR1 LNHDA and CDR2 SQIVND (reference sequence). Trimming stripped 4 bases from V and 3 bases from J, with 13 bases between.

The chain joins TRBV5-4 to TRBJ2-3, with D possibly being TRBD2 (7 bases). With 2 bases removed from V and 5 bases from J, the gap between germline ends came to 15 bases. Germline V lookup: CDR1 SGHNT, CDR2 YYREEE (reference sequence). This CDR3 is 15 amino acids long. CDR3 DNA: TGTGCCAGCAGCTTTGGGGGGGCCAGGATAGATACGCAGTATTTT. Amino acids: CASSFGGARIDTQYF.

The chain uses TRBV4-1 and TRBJ2-1, with a possible D match to TRBD1 (5 bases). This CDR3 has 16 amino acids. The germline V gene has CDR1 MGHRA and CDR2 YSYEKL. V lost 2 bases and J 4 bases, leaving 15 bases between the germline ends. The CDR3 region is CASSQPGSGRYNEQFF. CDR3 nucleotides: TGCGCCAGCAGCCAACCAGGGTCCGGTCGATACAATGAGCAGTTCTTC.

CDR3 in amino acids: CASSENWGVNEKLFF. The DNA for the CDR3 is TGTGCCAGCAGTGAAAACTGGGGCGTTAATGAAAAACTGTTTTTT. The V gene is TRBV2, the J gene TRBJ1-4, with D possibly TRBD1 on 5 matching bases. Trimming took off 2 bases at V and 4 bases at J, with 11 bases between the two ends. The CDR3 length is 15 residues. CDR1 and CDR2 (germline): SNHLY, FYNNEI.

The J gene is TRBJ1-4, the V gene TRBV24-1, with D possibly matching TRBD1 (6 bases). There are 15 residues in the CDR3. The V gene's germline CDR1 is KGHDR and CDR2 SFDVKD. Trimming removed 2 bases from V and 8 bases from J, with 14 bases in between. The CDR3 nucleotides read TGTGCCACCAGTGATTCTGGGGGGGCAGGAGAAAAACTGTTTTTT. Translated, it gives CATSDSGGAGEKLFF.

The rearrangement uses TRBV6-5 and TRBJ1-5; D may be TRBD1 (5 bases). Trimming cost V 6 bases and J 1 base, with 7 bases left between them. Germline assignment: CDR1 MNHEY and CDR2 SVGAGI. The CDR3 sequence is 13 residues long. The CDR3 here is CASRRQSNQPQHF. The CDR3 DNA sequence: TGTGCCAGCAGAAGACAGAGCAATCAGCCCCAGCATTTT.

The V gene is TRBV5-8, the J gene TRBJ2-5, with TRBD1 matching 8 bases. V was pared by 4 bases and J by 4 bases, with 6 bases of the junction left unmatched. The V gene's germline CDR1 is SGHTS and CDR2 YDEGEE. The CDR3 extends over 14 amino acids. The CDR3 loop is CASSLTGGRETQYF. CDR3 bases: TGTGCCAGCAGCCTAACAGGGGGGAGAGAGACCCAGTACTTC.

This clone has more than one count but fewer than ten. The chain is built from TRBV19 and TRBJ1-2; 7 bases are a match to TRBD1. CDR3 length: 13 residues. Per germline, CDR1 LNHDA and CDR2 SQIVND (reference sequence). V lost 8 bases to trimming and J lost 8 bases; unmatched junction nucleotides: 11. CDR3 nucleotides: TGTGCCAGTGCGACAGGGACCTTCGAGGGCTACACCTTC. Translation: CASATGTFEGYTF.

This clone was seen just once. V gene TRBV15 combines with J gene TRBJ2-7, with a possible D match to TRBD1 (6 bases). Looked up from germline, CDR1 is LNHNV and CDR2 is YYDKDF (reference sequence). The V and J ends lost 0 bases and 2 bases respectively, with 11 bases between them. The length of the CDR3 is 15 residues. CDR3 residues: CATSRDKQGTYEQYV. CDR3 nucleotide sequence: TGTGCCACCAGCAGAGATAAACAGGGAACCTACGAGCAGTACGTC.

The chain joins TRBV2 to TRBJ1-1; 7 bases match TRBD1. CDR1 and CDR2 (germline): SNHLY, FYNNEI. The CDR3 runs to 13 residues. J lost 2 bases, V lost 10 bases, and 7 bases had no gene match. CDR3 in DNA: TGTGCCACCAACCGGGACAGAAACACTGAAGCTTTCTTT. Translating gives CATNRDRNTEAFF.

V usage is TRBV6-5 and J usage is TRBJ1-5; 10 bases match TRBD1. There are 16 residues in the CDR3. Germline values: CDR1 MNHEY, CDR2 SVGAGI. V was pared by 4 bases and J by 5 bases, with 8 bases of the junction left unmatched. The CDR3: CASSSTGTGDYQPQHF. The CDR3 DNA is TGTGCCAGCAGTTCAACCGGGACAGGGGATTATCAGCCCCAGCATTTT.

This chain links TRBV12-3 or TRBV12-4 with TRBJ1-5; D gene unclear. V was clipped by 4 bases and J by 12 bases, with 16 bases between them. The CDR3 is 13 amino acids. This CDR3 reads CASSYGQRGVQHF. The CDR3 region has the DNA TGTGCCAGCAGTTATGGGCAACGCGGGGTCCAGCATTTT.

The gene calls are TRBV6-1 and TRBJ1-4; D gene uncertain. Germline CDR1 is MNHNS and CDR2 is SASEGT. V was pared by 2 bases and J by 8 bases, with 15 bases between. The CDR3 runs to 15 residues. The CDR3 nucleotides are TGTGCCAGCAGTGAAATGGGGATGAGAGGGGAAAAACTGTTTTTT. This codes for CASSEMGMRGEKLFF.

The rearrangement joins TRBV6-5 to TRBJ1-5; a weak D match, TRBD1 (5 bases). CDR3 length equals 15 residues. V lost 6 bases, J lost 0 bases, and 12 bases lay in between. CDR1 MNHEY and CDR2 SVGAGI come from the germline V gene. The CDR3 here is CASRTGRYSNQPQHF. The CDR3, as DNA: TGTGCCAGCAGAACAGGTCGTTATAGCAATCAGCCCCAGCATTTT.

V gene TRBV5-4 combines with J gene TRBJ1-6; D gene unclear. The V and J ends lost 5 bases and 6 bases respectively, with 18 bases between them. Germline loops: CDR1 SGHNT, CDR2 YYREEE (reference sequence). The CDR3 is 16 residues long. CDR3 sequence (DNA): TGTGCCAGCAGAGCTTACGGTGGCGGTCCTAATTCACCCCTCCACTTT. Translation: CASRAYGGGPNSPLHF. Based on the CDR3 plus reference TRBV5-4 and TRBJ1-6, the full variable domain is ETGVTQSPTHLIKTRGQQVTLRCSSQSGHNTVSWYQQALGQGPQFIFQYYREEENGRGNFPPRFSGLQFPNYSSELNVNALELDDSALYLCASRAYGGGPNSPLHFGNGTRLTVT.

This sequence joins TRBV4-1 and TRBJ1-6, with a possible D match to TRBD1 (5 bases). CDR3 length equals 18 residues. The V and J ends lost 4 bases and 1 base respectively, with 17 bases between them. In germline, CDR1 is MGHRA, CDR2 YSYEKL. The chain's CDR3 is CASSPRDTAKSYNSPLHF. DNA of the CDR3: TGCGCCAGCAGCCCCAGGGATACAGCAAAATCCTATAATTCACCCCTCCACTTT.

The chain carries TRBV7-9 and TRBJ1-4; 7 bases map to TRBD1. The CDR3 has 14 amino acids. V was pared by 6 bases and J by 3 bases, with 4 bases of the junction left unmatched. Germline V gene data show CDR1 as SEHNR and CDR2 as FQNEAQ (reference sequence). CDR3 residues: CASSRDSPNEKLFF. The CDR3 nucleotides read TGTGCCAGCAGTCGGGACAGTCCTAATGAAAAACTGTTTTTT.

This chain links TRBV21-1 with TRBJ2-7; TRBD1 is the table's D call and was not checked against the DNA. TRBV21-1 is a pseudogene locus. The CDR3 is made up of 14 amino acids. CDR3 protein: CASSNGTGPYEQYV. As DNA, the CDR3 is TGTGCCAGCAGCAACGGGACAGGGCCCTACGAGCAGTACGTC.

The rearrangement joins TRBV19 to TRBJ1-1, with a possible D match to TRBD1 (5 bases). CDR3 length: 14 residues. The ends were cut back, 7 bases at V and 4 bases at J, with 16 bases in the middle. CDR1 and CDR2 (germline): LNHDA, SQIVND (reference sequence). As DNA, the CDR3 is TGTGCCAGTAATCCCCACCTAGACAGCACTGAAGCTTTCTTT. It specifies CASNPHLDSTEAFF.

This chain connects TRBV27 to TRBJ1-2; 7 nucleotides align to TRBD1. Trimming took 6 bases from V and 8 from J; bases not matched to a gene: 9. From germline, CDR1 is MNHEY and CDR2 SMNVEV (reference sequence). There are 13 residues in the CDR3. In DNA, the CDR3 is TGTGCCAGCAGAACTACAGGGGCCAGGGGCTACACCTTC. Protein: CASRTTGARGYTF.

CDR3 residues: CASSFPGQGNQPQHF. CDR3 bases: TGTGCCAGCAGCTTTCCGGGACAGGGCAATCAGCCCCAGCATTTT. The chain recombines TRBV7-2 with TRBJ1-5, with 8 bases matching TRBD1. CDR3 size: 15 residues. The ends lost 3 bases at V and 2 bases at J; junction bases unmatched: 3. Germline V lookup: CDR1 SGHTA, CDR2 FQGNSA.

The chain links TRBV5-1 to TRBJ1-4; D may be TRBD1 (5 bases). V lost 0 bases and J lost 0, with 9 bases in between. The length of the CDR3 is 16 residues. CDR1 and CDR2 (germline): SGHRS, YFSETQ. CDR3 in DNA: TGCGCCAGCAGCTTGGTCGGGGGAACAACTAATGAAAAACTGTTTTTT. This gives the protein CASSLVGGTTNEKLFF.